The 17 T cell receptor beta chains reported below all come from one sample, sequenced in a study of T cells in Graves' hyperthyroidism and ophthalmopathy. Amplification of TCR beta CDR3 regions used RNA as the template. The primer set for the first-round RT-PCR of the TCR CDR3 was HTBI. MiXCR was run by TCRdb on the multiplex PCR reads, yielding one entry per CDR3 protein. The sample has hundreds of thousands of distinct CDR3 sequences; nearly 20% are singletons. The source material was blood. The receptors were sampled from a middle-aged man with Graves' ophthalmopathy.

CDR3 sequence: CASSPRAGLSGELFF. The DNA of the CDR3 is TGTGCCAGCAGTCCCCGCGCCGGACTTTCCGGGGAGCTGTTTTTT. The chain joins TRBV6-1 to TRBJ2-2; TRBD2 might be the D (5 bases). CDR1 and CDR2 from the germline V gene are MNHNS and SASEGT. The V end lost 5 bases, the J end lost 6 bases, and 16 bases lay between the germline ends. The CDR3 sequence is 15 residues long.

This clonotype was detected only a few times. The chain recombines TRBV20-1 with TRBJ1-2; D is ambiguous. CDR3 length equals 11 residues. Germline V CDR1 and CDR2: DFQATT, SNEGSKA (reference sequence). Trimming left V 5 bases short and J 8 bases short, with 12 bases between. CDR3 nucleotides: TGCAGTGCTCCGACGGGTGACGGCTACACCTTC. Its protein product is CSAPTGDGYTF.

The chain joins TRBV7-3 to TRBJ1-1; D unclear. V gave up 5 bases and J gave up 2 bases, with 9 bases separating them. The CDR3 totals 13 residues. CDR1 is SGHTA, CDR2 FQGTGA, per germline. Written as DNA, the CDR3 is TGTGCCAGCAGCGGCATGGGTAACACTGAAGCTTTCTTT. Protein sequence: CASSGMGNTEAFF.

The chain links TRBV25-1 to TRBJ2-1; 8 nucleotides agree with TRBD2. This CDR3 region has 13 residues. J was trimmed by 4 bases and V by 8 bases; bases with no gene match: 4. In germline, CDR1 is MGHDK, CDR2 SYGVNS. CDR3 loop: CASQRELYNEQFF. CDR3 coding DNA: TGTGCCAGCCAGCGGGAGTTGTACAATGAGCAGTTCTTC.

The chain recombines TRBV19 with TRBJ2-7; D is perhaps TRBD1 (5 bases). Trimming removed 6 bases at V and 2 bases at J, with 11 bases between. This CDR3 is built from 13 residues. Germline V gene data show CDR1 as LNHDA and CDR2 as SQIVND (reference sequence). CDR3 coding DNA: TGTGCCAGTAGCCTGGACATAGCCTACGAGCAGTACTTC. This encodes CASSLDIAYEQYF.

This clonotype was seen a handful of times. The chain has TRBV3-2 and TRBJ2-5. TRBV3-2 is a pseudogene segment. The CDR3 has 11 amino acids. The CDR3 loop reads CASYDRETQYF. The CDR3 DNA reads TGTGCCAGCTATGACCGGGAGACCCAGTACTTC.

This clonotype came up many times. The genes are TRBV3-1 and TRBJ1-1, with D hard to call. The V gene lost 0 bases and the J gene lost 4 bases, with 9 bases spanning the gap. CDR1 is LGHDT and CDR2 is YNNKEL in the germline V gene (reference sequence). The CDR3 is 14 amino acids. The DNA of the CDR3 is TGTGCCAGCAGCCAAGATGGGCGGGGCACTGAAGCTTTCTTT. This translates into CASSQDGRGTEAFF.

This clonotype turned up a few times. The chain combines TRBV10-3 with TRBJ1-6; D perhaps matches TRBD1 (6 bases). Germline values: CDR1 ENHRY, CDR2 SYGVKD. Trimming left V 0 bases short and J 10 bases short, with 13 bases between. The length of the CDR3 is 15 residues. The CDR3 coding sequence is TGTGCCATCAGTGAGTCGGGTGGGGGCCGCTCACCCCTCCACTTT. Its protein product is CAISESGGGRSPLHF.

The J gene is TRBJ1-2, the V gene TRBV9; 10 nucleotides align to TRBD1. This CDR3 region has 16 residues. Germline assignment: CDR1 SGDLS and CDR2 YYNGEE. V lost 3 bases and J lost 4; bases outside the gene matches: 9. In DNA form, the CDR3 reads TGTGCCAGCAGCGACCGCAAGGACAGGGGGACCTATGGCTACACCTTC. Translated, it gives CASSDRKDRGTYGYTF.

This chain connects TRBV5-6 to TRBJ1-4, with 10 positions matching TRBD1. Germline V gene data show CDR1 as SGHDT and CDR2 as YYEEEE. V gave up 0 bases and J gave up 5 bases; unmatched junction bases: 16. This CDR3 region has 20 residues. The DNA for the CDR3 is TGTGCCAGCAGCTTGGGGGTGTGGAAGGGACAGGGGCCTTCGAATGAAAAACTGTTTTTT. It specifies CASSLGVWKGQGPSNEKLFF.

The V gene is TRBV20-1, the J gene TRBJ2-1, with D tentatively TRBD2 (6 bases). The CDR3 is 15 amino acids. From germline, CDR1 is DFQATT and CDR2 SNEGSKA (reference sequence). V was shortened by 0 bases and J by 4 bases, with 13 bases between the two germline ends. This CDR3 reads CSARDRGGVYNEQFF. The CDR3 DNA follows: TGCAGTGCTAGAGATCGTGGCGGGGTATACAATGAGCAGTTCTTC.

V and J are TRBV6-1 and TRBJ2-3, with D perhaps matching TRBD1 (6 bases). Trimming pared 0 bases from V and 4 bases from J, leaving 11 bases between. The V gene's germline CDR1 is MNHNS and CDR2 SASEGT. The CDR3 contains 15 residues. The CDR3 protein is CASSEARTVSDTQYF. The CDR3 DNA follows: TGTGCCAGCAGTGAAGCGAGGACAGTATCAGATACGCAGTATTTT.

J is TRBJ1-6 and V is TRBV30; the match to TRBD1 covers 8 bases. Germline V CDR1 and CDR2: GTSNPN, SVGIG (reference sequence). V was clipped by 2 bases and J by 6 bases; unmatched bases: 6. The CDR3 runs 15 residues. The DNA for the CDR3 is TGTGCCTGGAGTTACCAGGGGGCTGGTAATTCACCCCTCCACTTT. This gives the protein CAWSYQGAGNSPLHF.

This clonotype was seen repeatedly, ten times or more. This chain joins TRBV30 and TRBJ2-5; a weak D match, TRBD2 (6 bases). Trimming shortened V by 1 base and J by 5 bases, and 14 bases separated the two germline ends. The CDR3 totals 14 residues. CDR1 GTSNPN and CDR2 SVGIG come from the germline V gene (reference sequence). CDR3 in DNA: TGTGCCTGGAGTGCCTGGGCGGGGTACGAGACCCAGTACTTC. Amino acids: CAWSAWAGYETQYF.

The chain carries TRBV20-1 and TRBJ2-7, with D possibly being TRBD2 (5 bases). This CDR3 has 14 residues. Germline CDR1 and CDR2: DFQATT and SNEGSKA (reference sequence). V lost 2 bases, J lost 7 bases, and 18 bases lay in between. The CDR3 sequence: CSARSPEATKEQYF. The DNA of the CDR3 is TGCAGTGCTAGATCCCCCGAGGCGACTAAGGAGCAGTACTTC.

The rearrangement uses TRBV28 and TRBJ2-7; a possible D gene is TRBD2 (6 bases). The CDR3 is made up of 13 amino acids. Germline loops: CDR1 MDHEN, CDR2 SYDVKM. V dropped 6 bases and J dropped 3 bases, with 12 bases sitting between them. The CDR3 coding sequence is TGTGCCAGCAGCCTAGCGTTCAACTACGAGCAGTACTTC. It encodes CASSLAFNYEQYF.

This clonotype came up a few times. The genes are TRBV20-1 and TRBJ2-3; D not certain. The CDR3 contains 15 residues. Trimming shortened V by 0 bases and J by 0 bases, and 10 bases separated the two germline ends. Germline V CDR1 and CDR2: DFQATT, SNEGSKA (reference sequence). The CDR3 sequence is CSARDRQTSTDTQYF. The CDR3, as DNA: TGCAGTGCTAGAGATCGACAAACTAGCACAGATACGCAGTATTTT.